These 10 T cell receptor beta chains originate from one sample sequenced in a study of blood T cell repertoires in COVID-19. Generated by immunoSEQ multiplex PCR, the TCRdb table keeps only in-frame clones and is missing some. The repertoire includes over 90,000 clones, 70% to 90% of them detected once, and 2% to 2.5% sits in the top ten. Sequenced material: peripheral blood. The receptor set was obtained from a man in his fifties or sixties with active COVID-19.

The chain couples TRBV9 to TRBJ2-7, with 12 bases fitting TRBD2. Per the germline V gene, CDR1 is SGDLS and CDR2 is YYNGEE. The CDR3 is made up of 14 amino acids. V gave up 0 bases and J gave up 10 bases; unmatched junction bases: 5. The CDR3 DNA reads TGTGCCAGCAGCGTAGATCCTAGCGGGGGGGATCAGTACTTC. It translates to CASSVDPSGGDQYF.

In this sample, this clone turned up once. In nucleotides, the CDR3 is TGTGCCAGCAGTGAACAGGGGTCCCTTAATTCACCCCTCCACTTT. Its translation: CASSEQGSLNSPLHF. The chain recombines TRBV25-1 with TRBJ1-6; D might be TRBD1 (6 bases). Germline V gene sequence: CDR1 MGHDK, CDR2 SYGVNS. Trimming removed 2 bases from V and 6 bases from J, with 11 bases in between. CDR3 length: 15 residues.

The gene calls are TRBV7-2 and TRBJ2-7, with TRBD2 as a possible D gene (6 bases). The CDR3 runs to 15 residues. The germline gives CDR1 SGHTA, CDR2 FQGNSA. V was trimmed by 2 bases and J by 2 bases, leaving 13 bases between them. CDR3 amino acids: CASSLRWRAAYEQYF. Written as DNA, the CDR3 is TGTGCCAGCAGCTTACGGTGGAGGGCCGCCTACGAGCAGTACTTC.

This sequence joins TRBV6-5 and TRBJ1-1; tentative D call: TRBD1 (5 bases). CDR3 length: 13 residues. Deletions cut 3 bases from V and 4 bases from J, with 9 bases between. Germline V lookup: CDR1 MNHEY, CDR2 SVGAGI. CDR3 DNA sequence: TGTGCCAGCAGTTATCAGGGCTCCACTGAAGCTTTCTTT. It specifies CASSYQGSTEAFF.

The chain uses TRBV24-1 and TRBJ2-3; 7 nucleotides match TRBD1. The CDR3 has 14 amino acids. CDR1 is KGHDR and CDR2 is SFDVKD in the germline V gene. V shed 4 bases, J shed 6 bases, and the junction held 6 bases outside the gene matches. CDR3 loop: CATSEGQLGDTQYF. In nucleotides, the CDR3 is TGTGCCACCAGTGAGGGACAGCTCGGGGATACGCAGTATTTT.

The rearrangement links TRBV4-1 to TRBJ2-2; TRBD2 aligns across 7 bases. The CDR3 consists of 17 residues. The V and J ends lost 4 bases and 2 bases, in that order; junction bases with no gene match: 10. CDR1 is MGHRA and CDR2 is YSYEKL in the germline V gene. The CDR3 reads CASSRLHGGTNTGELFF. As DNA, the CDR3 is TGCGCCAGCAGCCGTCTCCACGGGGGGACTAACACCGGGGAGCTGTTTTTT.

The CDR3 sequence: CASSLTGAEAFF. CDR3 in DNA: TGTGCCAGCAGTCTCACAGGGGCTGAAGCTTTCTTT. This chain connects TRBV6-6 to TRBJ1-1; the match to TRBD1 covers 7 bases. Trimming took 5 bases from V and 6 from J; bases not matched to a gene: 3. The CDR3 totals 12 residues. Germline lookup yields CDR1 MNHNY and CDR2 SVGAGI (reference sequence).

The chain couples TRBV7-3 to TRBJ1-6; TRBD1 aligns across 9 bases. The CDR3 has 15 amino acids. Trimming removed 5 bases from V and 8 bases from J; junction bases left unmatched: 7. CDR1 and CDR2 (germline): SGHTA, FQGTGA. In nucleotides, the CDR3 is TGTGCCAGCAGCCTATCCGGGGACAGGGATTCACCCCTCCACTTT. Protein product: CASSLSGDRDSPLHF.

This clone was seen just once. The chain is built from TRBV6-1 and TRBJ2-3, with 10 nucleotides matching TRBD2. The CDR3 extends over 15 amino acids. The germline CDR1 and CDR2 sequences are MNHNS and SASEGT. V shed 1 base and J 5 bases; nucleotides not matched to a gene: 3. The CDR3 loop is CASSEGTSGGDTQYF. CDR3 DNA: TGTGCCAGCAGTGAAGGGACTAGCGGCGGAGATACGCAGTATTTT.

Turning to this clone: One junction end disagrees with the germline gene, perhaps due to a read error. This chain joins TRBV12-5 and TRBJ1-6, with a weak D call TRBD1 (5 bases). The CDR3 is 14 amino acids. Per germline, CDR1 LGHNT and CDR2 FRNRAP. In DNA, the CDR3 is TGTGCTAGTGGATTGGGACTGAATAATTCACCCCTCCACTTT. Amino acids: CASGLGLNNSPLHF.